This TCR beta chain was captured by sequencing in a study of cytomegalovirus exposure and HLA in healthy donors. The study's findings and limits: Among CMV-associated TCR beta chains, most appeared HLA-restricted in a later analysis. An analysis done earlier found most TCR beta V segments productive about 87% or about 30% of the time.

This CDR3 is 15 amino acids long. Unmatched junction bases numbered 7, after V lost 5 bases and J lost 5 bases. CDR1 is MDHEN and CDR2 is SYDVKM in the germline V gene. The PCR ran on 60 Vbeta and 13 Jbeta primers. Data came from immunoSEQ multiplex PCR; TCRdb stores just in-frame clones and leaves some out. Among approximately 100,000 clones listed, about three quarters were seen once. Regarding this clone: The antigen is unknown.

The TCR was taken from a woman aged 18 to 35 in good health and CMV-seropositive. The chain uses TRBV28 and TRBJ2-7, with 12 bases fitting TRBD1. The sequenced material came from PBMCs. The CDR3 bases are TGTGCCAGCAGTGGATCCGGGACAGGGGGCCACGAGCAGTACTTC. Its translation: CASSGSGTGGHEQYF.